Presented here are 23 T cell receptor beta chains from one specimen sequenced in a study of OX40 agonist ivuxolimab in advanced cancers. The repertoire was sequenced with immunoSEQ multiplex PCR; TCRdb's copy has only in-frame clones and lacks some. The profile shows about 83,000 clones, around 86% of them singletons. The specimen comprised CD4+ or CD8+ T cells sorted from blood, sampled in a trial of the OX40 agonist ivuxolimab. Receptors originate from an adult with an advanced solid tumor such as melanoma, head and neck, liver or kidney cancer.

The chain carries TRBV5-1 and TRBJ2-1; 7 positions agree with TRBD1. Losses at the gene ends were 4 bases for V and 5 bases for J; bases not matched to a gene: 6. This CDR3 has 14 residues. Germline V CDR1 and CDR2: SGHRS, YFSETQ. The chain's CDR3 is CASSRSTGNNEQFF. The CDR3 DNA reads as TGCGCCAGCAGCCGGTCGACAGGGAACAATGAGCAGTTCTTC.

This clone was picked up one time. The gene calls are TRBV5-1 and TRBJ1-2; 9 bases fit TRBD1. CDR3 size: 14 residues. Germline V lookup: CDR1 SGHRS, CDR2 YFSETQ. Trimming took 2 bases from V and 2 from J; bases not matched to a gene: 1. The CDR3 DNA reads TGCGCCAGCAGCTTCGGGACAGGGAACTATGGCTACACCTTC. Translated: CASSFGTGNYGYTF.

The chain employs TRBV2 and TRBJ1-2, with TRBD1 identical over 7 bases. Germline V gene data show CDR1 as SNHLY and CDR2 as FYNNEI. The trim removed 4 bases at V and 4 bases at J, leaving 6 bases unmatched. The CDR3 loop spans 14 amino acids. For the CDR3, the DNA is TGTGCCAGCAGTGTTACAGGGGAATTCTATGGCTACACCTTC. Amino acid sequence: CASSVTGEFYGYTF.

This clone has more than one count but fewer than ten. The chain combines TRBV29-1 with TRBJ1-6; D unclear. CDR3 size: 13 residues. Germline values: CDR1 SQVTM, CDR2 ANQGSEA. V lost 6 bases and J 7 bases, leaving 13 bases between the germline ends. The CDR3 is CSVGNGQNSPLHF. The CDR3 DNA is TGCAGCGTGGGAAATGGGCAGAATTCACCCCTCCACTTT. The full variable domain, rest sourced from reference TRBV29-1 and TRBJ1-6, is SAVISQKPSRDICQRGTSLTIQCQVDSQVTMMFWYRQQPGQSLTLIATANQGSEATYESGFVIDKFPISRPNLTFSTLTVSNMSPEDSSIYLCSVGNGQNSPLHFGNGTRLTVT.

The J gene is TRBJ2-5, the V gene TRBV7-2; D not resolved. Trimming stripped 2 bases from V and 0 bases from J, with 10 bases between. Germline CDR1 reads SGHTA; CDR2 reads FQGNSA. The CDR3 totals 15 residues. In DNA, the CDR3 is TGTGCCAGCAGCTTAAATGGAGACTACCAAGAGACCCAGTACTTC. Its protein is CASSLNGDYQETQYF.

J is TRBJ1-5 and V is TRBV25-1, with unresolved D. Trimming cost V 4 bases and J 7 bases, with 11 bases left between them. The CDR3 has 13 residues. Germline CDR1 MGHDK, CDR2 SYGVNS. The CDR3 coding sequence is TGTGCCAGCAGTGCCCGAGACGGACAGCCCCAGCATTTT. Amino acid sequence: CASSARDGQPQHF.

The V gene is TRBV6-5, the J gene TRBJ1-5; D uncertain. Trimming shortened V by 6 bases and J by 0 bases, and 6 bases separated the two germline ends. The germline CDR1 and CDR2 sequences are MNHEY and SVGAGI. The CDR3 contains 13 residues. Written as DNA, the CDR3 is TGTGCCAGCAGGAGGGATAGCAATCAGCCCCAGCATTTT. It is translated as CASRRDSNQPQHF.

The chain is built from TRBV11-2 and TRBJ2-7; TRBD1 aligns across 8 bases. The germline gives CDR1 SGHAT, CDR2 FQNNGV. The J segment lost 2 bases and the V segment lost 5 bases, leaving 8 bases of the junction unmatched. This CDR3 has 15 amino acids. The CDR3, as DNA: TGTGCCAGCAGCCCGACAGGGGCAGGGACCTACGAGCAGTACTTC. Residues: CASSPTGAGTYEQYF.

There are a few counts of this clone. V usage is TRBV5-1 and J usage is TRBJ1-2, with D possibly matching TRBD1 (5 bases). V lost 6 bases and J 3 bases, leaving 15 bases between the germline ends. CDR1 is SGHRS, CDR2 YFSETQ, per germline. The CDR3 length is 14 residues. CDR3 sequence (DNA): TGCGCCAGCACCATGGACACTGAATACTATGGCTACACCTTC. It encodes CASTMDTEYYGYTF.

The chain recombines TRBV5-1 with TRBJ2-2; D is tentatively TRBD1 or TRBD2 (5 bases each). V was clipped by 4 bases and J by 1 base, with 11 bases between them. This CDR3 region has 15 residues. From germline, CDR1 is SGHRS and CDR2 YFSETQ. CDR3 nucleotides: TGCGCCAGCAGCCGAGGGACGGGGAACACCGGGGAGCTGTTTTTT. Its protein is CASSRGTGNTGELFF.

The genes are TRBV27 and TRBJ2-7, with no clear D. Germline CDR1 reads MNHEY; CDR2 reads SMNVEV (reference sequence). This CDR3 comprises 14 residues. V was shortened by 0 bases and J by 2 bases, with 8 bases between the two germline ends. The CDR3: CASSLSHYTYEQYF. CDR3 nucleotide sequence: TGTGCCAGCAGTTTATCCCACTATACCTACGAGCAGTACTTC.

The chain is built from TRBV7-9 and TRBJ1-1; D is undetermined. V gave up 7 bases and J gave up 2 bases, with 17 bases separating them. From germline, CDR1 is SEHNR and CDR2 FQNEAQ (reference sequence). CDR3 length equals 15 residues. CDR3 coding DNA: TGTGCCAGCACCTTCGGGAGGATCCCAAACACTGAAGCTTTCTTT. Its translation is CASTFGRIPNTEAFF.

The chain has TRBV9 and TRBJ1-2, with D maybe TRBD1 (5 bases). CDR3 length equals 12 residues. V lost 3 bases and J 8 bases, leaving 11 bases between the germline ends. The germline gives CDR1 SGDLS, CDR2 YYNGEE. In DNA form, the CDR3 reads TGTGCCAGCAGCGGCCGGACAAACGGCTACACCTTC. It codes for CASSGRTNGYTF. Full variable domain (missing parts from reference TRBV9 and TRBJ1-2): DSGVTQTPKHLITATGQRVTLRCSPRSGDLSVYWYQQSLDQGLQFLIQYYNGEERAKGNILERFSAQQFPDLHSELNLSSLELGDSALYFCASSGRTNGYTFGSGTRLTVV.

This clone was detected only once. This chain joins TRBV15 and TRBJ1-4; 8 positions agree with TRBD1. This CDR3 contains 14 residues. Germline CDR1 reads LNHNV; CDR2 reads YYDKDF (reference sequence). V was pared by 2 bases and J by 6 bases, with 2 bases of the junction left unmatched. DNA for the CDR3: TGTGCCACCAGCAGACCGACAGGGGATGAAAAACTGTTTTTT. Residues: CATSRPTGDEKLFF. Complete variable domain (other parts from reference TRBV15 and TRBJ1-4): DAMVIQNPRYQVTQFGKPVTLSCSQTLNHNVMYWYQQKSSQAPKLLFHYYDKDFNNEADTPDNFQSRRPNTSFCFLDIRSPGLGDTAMYLCATSRPTGDEKLFFGSGTQLSVL.

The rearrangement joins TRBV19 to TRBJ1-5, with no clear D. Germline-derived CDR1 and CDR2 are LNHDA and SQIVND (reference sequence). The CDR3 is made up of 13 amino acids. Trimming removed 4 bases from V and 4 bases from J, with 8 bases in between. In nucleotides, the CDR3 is TGTGCCAGTAGTACCCAAATAAATCAGCCCCAGCATTTT. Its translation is CASSTQINQPQHF.

The CDR3: CASASYRDYGYTF. For the CDR3, the DNA is TGTGCCAGCGCTAGCTACAGGGACTATGGCTACACCTTC. The chain is built from TRBV7-2 and TRBJ1-2, with TRBD1 as a possible D gene (6 bases). The V end was cut by 8 bases, the J end by 3 bases, with 13 bases between. The CDR3 covers 13 residues. Looked up from germline, CDR1 is SGHTA and CDR2 is FQGNSA.

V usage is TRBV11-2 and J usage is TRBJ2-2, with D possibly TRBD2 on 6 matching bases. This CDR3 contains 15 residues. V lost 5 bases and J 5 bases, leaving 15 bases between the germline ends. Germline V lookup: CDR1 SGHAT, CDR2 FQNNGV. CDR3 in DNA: TGTGCCAGCAGCCCAATGACTAGATCAACCGGGGAGCTGTTTTTT. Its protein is CASSPMTRSTGELFF.

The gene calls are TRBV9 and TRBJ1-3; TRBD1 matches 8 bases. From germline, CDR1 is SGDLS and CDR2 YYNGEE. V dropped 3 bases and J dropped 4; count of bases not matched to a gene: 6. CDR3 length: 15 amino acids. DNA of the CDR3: TGTGCCAGCAGCGCGGACAGGGCACCAGGAAACACCATATATTTT. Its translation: CASSADRAPGNTIYF.

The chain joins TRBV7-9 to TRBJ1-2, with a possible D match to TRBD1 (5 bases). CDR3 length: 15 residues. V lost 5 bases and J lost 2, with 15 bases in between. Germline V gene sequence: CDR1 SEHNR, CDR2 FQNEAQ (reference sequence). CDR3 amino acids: CASSGRPSGNYGYTF. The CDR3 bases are TGTGCCAGCAGCGGAAGACCTTCAGGGAACTATGGCTACACCTTC. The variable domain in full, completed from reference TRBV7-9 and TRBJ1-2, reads DTGVSQNPRHKITKRGQNVTFRCDPISEHNRLYWYRQTLGQGPEFLTYFQNEAQLEKSRLLSDRFSAERPKGSFSTLEIQRTEQGDSAMYLCASSGRPSGNYGYTFGSGTRLTVV.

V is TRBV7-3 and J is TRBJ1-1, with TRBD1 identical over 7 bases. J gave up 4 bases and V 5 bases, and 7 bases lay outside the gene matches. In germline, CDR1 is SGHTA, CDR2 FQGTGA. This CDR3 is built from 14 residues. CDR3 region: CASSPQGGGTEAFF. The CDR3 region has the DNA TGTGCCAGCAGCCCTCAGGGGGGAGGCACTGAAGCTTTCTTT.

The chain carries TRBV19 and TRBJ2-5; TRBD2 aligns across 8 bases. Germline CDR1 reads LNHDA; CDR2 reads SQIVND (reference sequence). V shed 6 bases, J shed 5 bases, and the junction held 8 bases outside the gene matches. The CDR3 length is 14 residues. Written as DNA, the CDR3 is TGTGCCAGTAGAATAAGCGGGGGCGGTGAGACCCAGTACTTC. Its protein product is CASRISGGGETQYF. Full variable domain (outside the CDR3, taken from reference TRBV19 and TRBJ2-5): DGGITQSPKYLFRKEGQNVTLSCEQNLNHDAMYWYRQDPGQGLRLIYYSQIVNDFQKGDIAEGYSVSREKKESFPLTVTSAQKNPTAFYLCASRISGGGETQYFGPGTRLLVL.

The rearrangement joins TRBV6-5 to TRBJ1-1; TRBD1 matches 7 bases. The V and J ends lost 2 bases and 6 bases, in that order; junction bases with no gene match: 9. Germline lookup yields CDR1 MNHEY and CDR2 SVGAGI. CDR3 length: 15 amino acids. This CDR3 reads CASSYPNRQGAEAFF. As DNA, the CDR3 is TGTGCCAGCAGTTACCCTAACCGACAGGGTGCTGAAGCTTTCTTT.

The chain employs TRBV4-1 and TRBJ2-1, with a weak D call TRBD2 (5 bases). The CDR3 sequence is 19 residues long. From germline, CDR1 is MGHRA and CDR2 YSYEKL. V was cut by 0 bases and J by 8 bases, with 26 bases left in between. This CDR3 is CASSQDFGPSRLGGDEQFF. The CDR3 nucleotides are TGCGCCAGCAGCCAAGATTTCGGGCCCTCCAGACTCGGAGGCGATGAGCAGTTCTTC.